Here is one T cell receptor (beta chain) with its context. Its antigen target is currently unknown. Per-nucleotide qualities are absent, and no much larger clonotype sits a single base away. The data are from a study of T cell responses to AZD1222 COVID-19 vaccine (dated by TCRdb to the early 2020s). General notes on the study: AZD1222 recipients with second doses at about 4 weeks or about 12 weeks were pooled, because spike-specific TCR depth and breadth did not differ between schedules. TCR sequencing covered over 230 trial participants: around 210 given two doses of AZD1222 and 26 given two doses of MenACWY control vaccine. Trial participants were enrolled into age subgroups of 18-55, 56-69 and 70-plus years, which contained 148, 28 and 57 TCR-sequenced participants, respectively.

Overall study outcomes, separate from this receptor: Most participants were white British and females outnumbered males, and the authors suggested that clonal diversity may have been underestimated. Reportedly, almost half of the unique spike-specific TCRs recognized epitopes lying outside the regions that are mutated in the B.1.351 and B.1.1.7 variants. Only 5 to 7 AZD1222 recipients were SARS-CoV-2 seropositive at baseline, limiting conclusions about previously exposed vaccinees. The 56-69-year group was small, and its depth increase did not reach significance, likely because of low power. No day 14 peak-response samples were available, so repertoires were characterized only after the peak T cell response. After two AZD1222 doses, both the breadth and the depth of spike-specific TCRs were significantly higher than at day 0 and than in MenACWY recipients. CD4 TCRs associated with the vaccine covered the entire spike protein, and the dominant responses were in regions 160-218 and 743-854.

The sample's time point, from its label and the paper: baseline before first vaccination. Vaccinee samples were obtained from the UK trials COV001 and COV002, which included a single-blind randomized controlled phase 2/3 trial of AZD1222 (ChAdOx1 nCoV-19) in healthy adults. For TCRbeta chain sequencing, PBMC samples were collected from trial participants at day 0 and at day 28 after the second dose. The CDR3 regions of human TCRbeta chains were analyzed by immunosequencing. The paper's processing steps were these. Repertoire TCRs were matched against a reference library of SARS-CoV-2-specific TCRs generated with the MIRA antigen-specificity platform. Breadth was defined as the fraction of unique TCRs that were SARS-CoV-2-associated. Depth was defined as the fraction of total T cells that were SARS-CoV-2-associated. Using the MIRA data, every spike-specific TCR was mapped to the spike region that the TCR reacted to and assigned to either a CD4 or a CD8 class. Log10-transformed breadth and depth values were compared by one-way ANOVA with Sidak's multiple comparisons tests. Entries here come from immuneACCESS through TCRdb and include only in-frame sequences with V and J called. Some clones fail to appear in such tables; in the studies checked, an unresolved V gene covers under half of the shortfall, and the cause of the remainder is unknown. V, J and clone size are those of that table, while D and trimming were read from the DNA. For this sample there are about 76,000 clones; roughly 88% appear just once. The leading ten clones occupy roughly 10% of the sample.

Trimming at the junction amounts to 2 bases on V and 8 bases on J, and the germline ends lie 12 bases apart. The CDR3 sequence holds 13 residues, the cysteine and phenylalanine included. The CDR3 DNA has 39 bases and is translated from base 1. CDR1 WNHNN and CDR2 SYGVQD were looked up in the germline V gene (reference sequence). In this chain, TRBV10-1 is recombined with TRBJ1-2; the D gene assignment is ambiguous. This TCR was sampled from an adult in good health. Sequences were derived from peripheral blood, sampled on day 0 of AZD1222 vaccination. The CDR3 is CASSEGISYGYTF. Read as DNA, the sequence is TGCGCCAGCAGTGAGGGCATATCTTACGGCTACACCTTC.